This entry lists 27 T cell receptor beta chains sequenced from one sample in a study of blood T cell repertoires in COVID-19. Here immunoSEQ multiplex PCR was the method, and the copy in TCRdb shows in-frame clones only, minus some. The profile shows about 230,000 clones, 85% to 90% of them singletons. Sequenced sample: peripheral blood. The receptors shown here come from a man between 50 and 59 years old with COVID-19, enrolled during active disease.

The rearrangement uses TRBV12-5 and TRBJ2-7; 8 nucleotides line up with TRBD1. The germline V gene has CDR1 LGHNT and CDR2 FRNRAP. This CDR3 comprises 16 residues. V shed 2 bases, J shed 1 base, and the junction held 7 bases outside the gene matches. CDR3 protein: CASGLPRRDRSYEQYF. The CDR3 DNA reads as TGTGCTAGTGGTTTGCCCCGCCGGGACAGGTCCTACGAGCAGTACTTC. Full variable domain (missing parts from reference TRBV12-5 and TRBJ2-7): DARVTQTPRHKVTEMGQEVTMRCQPILGHNTVFWYRQTMMQGLELLAYFRNRAPLDDSGMPKDRFSAEMPDATLATLKIQPSEPRDSAVYFCASGLPRRDRSYEQYFGPGTRLTVT.

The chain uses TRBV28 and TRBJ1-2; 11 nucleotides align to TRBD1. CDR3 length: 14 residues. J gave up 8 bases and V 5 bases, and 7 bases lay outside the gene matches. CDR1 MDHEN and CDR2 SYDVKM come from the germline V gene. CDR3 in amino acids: CASSPGDRGGGYTF. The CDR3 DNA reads TGTGCCAGCAGTCCCGGGGACAGGGGGGGAGGCTACACCTTC.

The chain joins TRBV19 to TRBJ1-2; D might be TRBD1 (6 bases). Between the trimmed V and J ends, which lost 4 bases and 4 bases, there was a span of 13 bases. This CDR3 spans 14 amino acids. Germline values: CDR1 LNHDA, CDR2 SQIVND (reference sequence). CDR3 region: CASSTLQGSYGYTF. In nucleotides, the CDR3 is TGTGCCAGTAGTACGCTACAGGGATCCTATGGCTACACCTTC.

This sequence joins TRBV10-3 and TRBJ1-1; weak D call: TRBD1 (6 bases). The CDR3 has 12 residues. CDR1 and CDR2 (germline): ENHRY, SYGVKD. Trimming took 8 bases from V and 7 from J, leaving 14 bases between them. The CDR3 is CAIWTQGREAFF. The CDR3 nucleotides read TGTGCCATCTGGACTCAGGGGCGTGAAGCTTTCTTT.

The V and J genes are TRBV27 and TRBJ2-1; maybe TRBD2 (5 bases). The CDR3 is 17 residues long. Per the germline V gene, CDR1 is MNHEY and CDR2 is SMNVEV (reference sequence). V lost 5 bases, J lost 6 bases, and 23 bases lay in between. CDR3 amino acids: CASSLRSLSGGPNEQFF. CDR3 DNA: TGTGCCAGCAGTCTAAGGTCGCTGTCCGGAGGCCCCAATGAGCAGTTCTTC.

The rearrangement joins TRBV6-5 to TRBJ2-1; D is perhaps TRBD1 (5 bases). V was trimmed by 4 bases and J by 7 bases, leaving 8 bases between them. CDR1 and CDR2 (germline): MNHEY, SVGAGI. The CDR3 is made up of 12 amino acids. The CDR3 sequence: CASSFKGNEQFF. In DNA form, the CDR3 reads TGTGCCAGCAGTTTTAAGGGGAATGAGCAGTTCTTC.

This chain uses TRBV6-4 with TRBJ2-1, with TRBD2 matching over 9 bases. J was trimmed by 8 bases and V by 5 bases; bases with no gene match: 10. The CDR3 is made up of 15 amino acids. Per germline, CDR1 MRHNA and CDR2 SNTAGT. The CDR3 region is CASSPHAGGGDEQFF. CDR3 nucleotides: TGTGCCAGCAGTCCCCATGCGGGAGGGGGAGATGAGCAGTTCTTC.

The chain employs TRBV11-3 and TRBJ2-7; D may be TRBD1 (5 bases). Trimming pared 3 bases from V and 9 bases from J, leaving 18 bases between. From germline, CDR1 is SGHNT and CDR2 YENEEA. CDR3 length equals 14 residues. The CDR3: CASSFFDEQALQYF. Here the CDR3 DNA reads TGTGCCAGCAGCTTTTTTGACGAACAGGCCCTGCAGTACTTC.

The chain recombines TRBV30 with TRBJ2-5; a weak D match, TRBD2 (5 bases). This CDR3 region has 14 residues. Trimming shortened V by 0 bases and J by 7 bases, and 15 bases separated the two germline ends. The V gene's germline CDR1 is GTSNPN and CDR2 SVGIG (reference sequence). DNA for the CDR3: TGTGCCTGGAGTGTGACTTCGCCCGCGGGGACCCAGTACTTC. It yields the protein CAWSVTSPAGTQYF.

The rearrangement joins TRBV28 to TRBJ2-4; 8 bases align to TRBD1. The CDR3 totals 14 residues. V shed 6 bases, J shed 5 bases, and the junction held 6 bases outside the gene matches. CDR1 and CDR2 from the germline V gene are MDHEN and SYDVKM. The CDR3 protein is CASSWTGMENIQYF. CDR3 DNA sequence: TGTGCCAGCAGCTGGACAGGGATGGAAAACATTCAGTACTTC.

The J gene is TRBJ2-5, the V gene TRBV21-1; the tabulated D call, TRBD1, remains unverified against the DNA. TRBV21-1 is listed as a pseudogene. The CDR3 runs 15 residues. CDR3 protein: CASSSKTGGIETQYF. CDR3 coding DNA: TGTGCCAGCAGCTCTAAGACAGGGGGCATAGAGACCCAGTACTTC.

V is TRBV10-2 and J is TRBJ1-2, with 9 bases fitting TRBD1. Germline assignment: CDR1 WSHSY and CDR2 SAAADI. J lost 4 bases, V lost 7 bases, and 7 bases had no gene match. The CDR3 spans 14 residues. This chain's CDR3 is CASTQTGGSYGYTF. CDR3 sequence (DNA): TGCGCCAGCACCCAGACAGGGGGAAGCTATGGCTACACCTTC.

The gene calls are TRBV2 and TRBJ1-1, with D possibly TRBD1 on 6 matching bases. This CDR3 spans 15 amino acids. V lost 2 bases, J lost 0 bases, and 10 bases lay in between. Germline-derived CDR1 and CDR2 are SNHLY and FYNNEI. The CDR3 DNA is TGTGCCAGCAGTGAACAGGGGCTTATGAACACTGAAGCTTTCTTT. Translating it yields CASSEQGLMNTEAFF.

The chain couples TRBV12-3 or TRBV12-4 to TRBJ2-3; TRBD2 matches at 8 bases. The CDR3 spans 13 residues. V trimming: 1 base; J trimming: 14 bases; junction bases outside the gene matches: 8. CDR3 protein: CASSLGIAGLSYF. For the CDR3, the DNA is TGTGCCAGCAGTTTAGGGATAGCGGGGCTATCGTATTTT.

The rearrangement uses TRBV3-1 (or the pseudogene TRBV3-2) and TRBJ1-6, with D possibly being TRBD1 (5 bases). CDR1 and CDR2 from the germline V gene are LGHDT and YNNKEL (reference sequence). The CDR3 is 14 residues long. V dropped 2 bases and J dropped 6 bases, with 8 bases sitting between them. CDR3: CASSQRQINSPLHF. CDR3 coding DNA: TGTGCCAGCAGCCAACGACAGATTAATTCACCCCTCCACTTT.

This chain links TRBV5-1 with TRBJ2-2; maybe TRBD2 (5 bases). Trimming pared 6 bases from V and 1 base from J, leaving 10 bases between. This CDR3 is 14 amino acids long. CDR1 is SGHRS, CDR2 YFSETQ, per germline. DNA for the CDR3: TGCGCCAGCAAGAGTAGCGAGAACACCGGGGAGCTGTTTTTT. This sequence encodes CASKSSENTGELFF.

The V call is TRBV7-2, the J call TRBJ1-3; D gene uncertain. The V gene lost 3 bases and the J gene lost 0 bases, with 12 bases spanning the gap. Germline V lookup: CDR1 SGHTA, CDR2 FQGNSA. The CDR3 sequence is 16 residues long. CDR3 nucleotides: TGTGCCAGCAGCTTCGCGGCGGGAAACTCTGGAAACACCATATATTTT. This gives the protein CASSFAAGNSGNTIYF.

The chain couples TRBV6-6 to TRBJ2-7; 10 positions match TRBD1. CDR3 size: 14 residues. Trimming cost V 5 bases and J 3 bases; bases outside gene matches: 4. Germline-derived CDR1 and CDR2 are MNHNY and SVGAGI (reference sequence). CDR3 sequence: CASSDRGRLYEQYF. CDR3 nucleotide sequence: TGTGCCAGCAGTGACAGGGGGCGCCTCTACGAGCAGTACTTC.

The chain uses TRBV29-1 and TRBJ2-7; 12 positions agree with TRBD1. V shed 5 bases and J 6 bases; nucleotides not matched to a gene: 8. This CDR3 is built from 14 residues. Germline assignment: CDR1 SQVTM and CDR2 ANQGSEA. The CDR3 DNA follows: TGCAGCGTTCAACCGGGACAGGGGGCAGGCGAGCAGTACTTC. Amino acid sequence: CSVQPGQGAGEQYF.

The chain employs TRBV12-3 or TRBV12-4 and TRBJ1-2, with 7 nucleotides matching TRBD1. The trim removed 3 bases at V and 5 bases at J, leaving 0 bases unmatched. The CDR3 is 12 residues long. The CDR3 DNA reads TGTGCCAGCAGTTTGACAGGGTATGGCTACACCTTC. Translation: CASSLTGYGYTF.

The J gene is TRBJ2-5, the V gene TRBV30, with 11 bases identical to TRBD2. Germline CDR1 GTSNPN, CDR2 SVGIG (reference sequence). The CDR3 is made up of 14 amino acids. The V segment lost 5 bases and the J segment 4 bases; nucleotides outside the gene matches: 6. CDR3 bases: TGTGCCTGGGGTAGCGGGGGGGCCGGAGAGACCCAGTACTTC. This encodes CAWGSGGAGETQYF.

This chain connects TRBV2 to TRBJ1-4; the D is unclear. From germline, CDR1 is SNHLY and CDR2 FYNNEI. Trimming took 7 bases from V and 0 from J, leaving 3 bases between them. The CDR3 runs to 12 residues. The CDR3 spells CASTTTNEKLFF. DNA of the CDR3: TGTGCCAGCACAACAACTAATGAAAAACTGTTTTTT.

CDR3 nucleotide sequence: TGTGCCAGCAGTAACATGCGGGGGTTCACAGATACGCAGTATTTT. Encoded protein: CASSNMRGFTDTQYF. The chain combines TRBV6-2 or TRBV6-3 with TRBJ2-3; 7 nucleotides line up with TRBD2. With V trimmed by 5 bases and J by 2 bases, 7 bases remained unmatched. Germline CDR1 MNHEY, CDR2 SVGEGT. This CDR3 has 15 amino acids.

This CDR3 is CASSIGEGTGNQPQHF. In DNA, the CDR3 is TGTGCCAGTAGTATCGGCGAAGGGACAGGGAATCAGCCCCAGCATTTT. The V gene is TRBV19, the J gene TRBJ1-5, with TRBD1 identical over 9 bases. Per germline, CDR1 LNHDA and CDR2 SQIVND (reference sequence). The CDR3 has 16 residues. Germline trimming cut 3 bases from V and 4 bases from J; bases unmatched to any gene: 7.

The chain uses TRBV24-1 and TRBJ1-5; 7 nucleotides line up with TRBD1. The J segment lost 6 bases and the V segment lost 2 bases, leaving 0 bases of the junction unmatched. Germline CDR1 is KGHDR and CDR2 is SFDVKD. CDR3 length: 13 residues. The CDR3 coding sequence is TGTGCCACCAGTGATTACAGGGGTCAGCCCCAGCATTTT. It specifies CATSDYRGQPQHF.

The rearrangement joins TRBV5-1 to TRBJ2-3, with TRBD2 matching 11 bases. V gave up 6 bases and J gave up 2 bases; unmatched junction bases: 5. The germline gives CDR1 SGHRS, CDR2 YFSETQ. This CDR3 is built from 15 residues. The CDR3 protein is CASTASGGPTDTQYF. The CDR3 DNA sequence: TGCGCCAGCACCGCTAGCGGGGGGCCCACAGATACGCAGTATTTT.

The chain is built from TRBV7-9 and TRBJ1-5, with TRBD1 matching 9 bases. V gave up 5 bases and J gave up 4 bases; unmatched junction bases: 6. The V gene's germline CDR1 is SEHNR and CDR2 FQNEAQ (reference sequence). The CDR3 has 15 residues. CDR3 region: CASSADRGGNQPQHF. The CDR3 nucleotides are TGTGCCAGCAGCGCGGACAGGGGAGGGAATCAGCCCCAGCATTTT.